Below, 10 T cell receptor beta chains from the same sample are listed, as sequenced in a study of T cell repertoires in cytomegalovirus infection (dated by TCRdb to the late 2010s). Sequencing was performed on an Illumina HiSeq 1500. The raw public reads went through TCRdb reprocessing: fastp at Q25, MiXCR clone calling, in-frame beta chains kept. All rows with the same CDR3 protein become a single entry with the most common DNA and genes. Counted in this sample were approximately 200,000 distinct CDR3 sequences; 20% to 25% of them appeared once. Over 15% of the sample goes to the ten largest clones. Sequencing was done on a sample of CD8+ T cells from PBMCs. The receptors here all came from a human donor in good health (CMV status not recorded). Some clones in this sample may be carry-over from other donors' samples.

Comment on this clonotype: Given a much more abundant clone one base away, this may be a read error. CDR3 amino acids: CASSSGLAEFEGEQFF. In DNA, the CDR3 is TGTGCCAGCAGCTCCGGACTAGCGGAGTTTGAAGGGGAGCAGTTCTTC. The chain carries TRBV7-4 and TRBJ2-1; 10 bases agree with TRBD2. CDR1 and CDR2 (germline): SGHVT, SQSDAQ. V trimming: 4 bases; J trimming: 10 bases; junction bases outside the gene matches: 13. There are 16 residues in the CDR3. The full variable domain, in which reference TRBV7-4 and TRBJ2-1 provide the parts outside the CDR3, is GAGVSQSPRYKVAKRGRDVALRCDSISGHVTLYWYRQTLGQGSEVLTYSQSDAQRDKSGRPSGRFSAERPERSVSTLKIQRTEQGDSAVYLCASSSGLAEFEGEQFFGPGTRLTVL.

This clonotype was seen ten or more times. CDR3 in DNA: TGTGCCAGCAGCTTGGAGGGGGCCTCCTCCTCTGGAAACACCATATATTTT. Translated: CASSLEGASSSGNTIYF. The V gene is TRBV7-8, the J gene TRBJ1-3; TRBD1 matches 7 bases. Germline assignment: CDR1 SGHVS and CDR2 FQNEAQ. This CDR3 has 17 amino acids. The ends lost 3 bases at V and 0 bases at J; junction bases unmatched: 8.

Many counts were recorded for this clonotype. This chain connects TRBV28 to TRBJ2-3; 8 bases agree with TRBD2. Germline V gives CDR1 MDHEN, CDR2 SYDVKM. J was trimmed by 3 bases and V by 3 bases; bases with no gene match: 14. The length of the CDR3 is 18 residues. DNA for the CDR3: TGTGCCAGCAGTTTTATTTTACTAGCGGACCTCAGGACAGATACGCAGTATTTT. Encoded protein: CASSFILLADLRTDTQYF.

The CDR3 reads CASSLWGHEKLFF. In DNA, the CDR3 is TGTGCCAGCAGCTTGTGGGGTCATGAAAAACTGTTTTTT. The V and J genes are TRBV5-4 and TRBJ1-4; D remains ambiguous. Per germline, CDR1 SGHNT and CDR2 YYREEE (reference sequence). V lost 1 base, J lost 6 bases, and 7 bases lay in between. The CDR3 runs to 13 residues.

The chain employs TRBV7-9 and TRBJ1-2, with D hard to call. V was trimmed by 3 bases and J by 8 bases, leaving 13 bases between them. CDR3 length equals 13 residues. Per germline, CDR1 SEHNR and CDR2 FQNEAQ (reference sequence). The CDR3 region has the DNA TGTGCCAGCAGCTTTGAGTCCCGTAGGGGCTACACCTTC. The encoded protein is CASSFESRRGYTF. Full variable domain (rest looked up from reference TRBV7-9 and TRBJ1-2): DTGVSQNPRHKITKRGQNVTFRCDPISEHNRLYWYRQTLGQGPEFLTYFQNEAQLEKSRLLSDRFSAERPKGSFSTLEIQRTEQGDSAMYLCASSFESRRGYTFGSGTRLTVV.

This clonotype occurred a few times. The chain links TRBV20-1 to TRBJ2-1; the D is unclear. This CDR3 spans 10 amino acids. The V end was cut by 1 base, the J end by 9 bases, with 4 bases between. CDR1 and CDR2 (germline): DFQATT, SNEGSKA (reference sequence). The CDR3 spells CSARASEQFF. In nucleotides, the CDR3 is TGCAGTGCTAGAGCAAGTGAGCAGTTCTTC.

The chain uses TRBV13 and TRBJ2-2; TRBD2 matches 9 bases. Germline trimming cut 0 bases from V and 6 bases from J; bases unmatched to any gene: 5. CDR3 size: 16 residues. Germline V gene lookup returns CDR1 PRHDT and CDR2 FYEKMQ (reference sequence). CDR3 residues: CASSLGASGVSGELFF. The CDR3, as DNA: TGTGCCAGCAGCTTAGGAGCTAGCGGGGTCTCCGGGGAGCTGTTTTTT.

The table lists this clonotype with a few counts. The chain links TRBV19 to TRBJ1-5; 8 bases align to TRBD1. The CDR3 contains 15 residues. Germline CDR1 reads LNHDA; CDR2 reads SQIVND (reference sequence). V dropped 6 bases and J dropped 5; count of bases not matched to a gene: 9. The CDR3 reads CASSQWTGSDQPQHF. CDR3 nucleotide sequence: TGTGCCAGTAGCCAGTGGACAGGGTCGGATCAGCCCCAGCATTTT.

The J gene is TRBJ2-7, the V gene TRBV27, with 8 bases matching TRBD1. The germline V gene has CDR1 MNHEY and CDR2 SMNVEV (reference sequence). This CDR3 is built from 15 residues. After removal of 6 bases from V and 2 bases from J, the junction contained 9 bases not matched to a gene. The CDR3 DNA is TGTGCCAGCAGCCCCCGGGACAGGAGCCCCTACGAGCAGTACTTC. Residues: CASSPRDRSPYEQYF.

This clonotype was recorded many times. This chain uses TRBV28 with TRBJ1-1, with D possibly being TRBD1 (5 bases). V shed 6 bases and J shed 3 bases, with 14 bases lying between them. CDR1 and CDR2 from the germline V gene are MDHEN and SYDVKM. The CDR3 totals 14 residues. CDR3 sequence reads: CASRIQGVYTEAFF. The CDR3 DNA follows: TGTGCCAGCAGGATCCAGGGTGTTTACACTGAAGCTTTCTTT.